This T cell receptor beta chain came from a study of blood T cell repertoires in COVID-19. V lost 0 bases to trimming and J lost 3 bases, with 6 bases between them. In germline, CDR1 is LNHDA, CDR2 SQIVND (reference sequence). This CDR3 has 14 amino acids. The method was immunoSEQ multiplex PCR; TCRdb's version includes in-frame clones alone and lacks a portion of them. Found here are around 250,000 clones, approximately 80% of them singletons; the top ten hold 1.9%. The chain uses TRBV19 and TRBJ1-5; D perhaps matches TRBD1 (5 bases). The TCR sequence derives from a man younger than 45 who had recovered from COVID-19. Source material: peripheral blood. In DNA, the CDR3 is TGTGCCAGTAGTATAGACAGGGACAATCAGCCCCAGCATTTT. Residues: CASSIDRDNQPQHF.